The sequence of this T cell receptor beta chain was determined in a study of cytomegalovirus exposure and HLA in healthy donors. Study-wide points: Productive status was seen about 90% or about 30% of the time for most TCR beta V segments in an earlier analysis.

PCR amplification relied on 60 Vbeta primers (plus 13 Jbeta primers). The protocol was immunoSEQ multiplex PCR, while the TCRdb copy is restricted to in-frame clones and leaves out a portion. The sample shows approximately 190,000 clones, 70% of them seen only once. CDR3 length equals 15 residues. The germline V gene has CDR1 SQVTM and CDR2 ANQGSEA. The V gene lost 6 bases and the J gene lost 0 bases, with 14 bases spanning the gap. With regard to this clone: What it binds is unknown.

This TCR was recovered from a man aged 40-49 years in good health and CMV-seropositive. V is TRBV29-1 and J is TRBJ2-2; tentatively, D is TRBD1 (6 bases). The sequenced sample consisted of PBMCs. The CDR3 is CSVSGQTSNTGELFF. For the CDR3, the DNA is TGCAGCGTAAGCGGACAGACCTCGAACACCGGGGAGCTGTTTTTT.